The present entry profiles one T cell receptor (beta chain) with its context. These data belong to a study of T cell responses to AZD1222 COVID-19 vaccine. This table comes from immunoSEQ multiplex PCR, and its TCRdb copy is limited to in-frame clones, with some not included. The repertoire holds around 140,000 clones, with around 86% as singletons. The input for sequencing was peripheral blood, taken on day 0 of AZD1222 vaccination. This clonotype was obtained from an adult in good health.

This CDR3 reads CASSPLGRTGELFF. The CDR3 nucleotides read TGTGCCAGCAGCCCCCTTGGCCGAACCGGGGAGCTGTTTTTT. The chain employs TRBV11-2 and TRBJ2-2, with D hard to call. Germline CDR1 is SGHAT and CDR2 is FQNNGV. This CDR3 is 14 amino acids long. With 5 bases removed from V and 5 bases from J, the gap between germline ends came to 12 bases.